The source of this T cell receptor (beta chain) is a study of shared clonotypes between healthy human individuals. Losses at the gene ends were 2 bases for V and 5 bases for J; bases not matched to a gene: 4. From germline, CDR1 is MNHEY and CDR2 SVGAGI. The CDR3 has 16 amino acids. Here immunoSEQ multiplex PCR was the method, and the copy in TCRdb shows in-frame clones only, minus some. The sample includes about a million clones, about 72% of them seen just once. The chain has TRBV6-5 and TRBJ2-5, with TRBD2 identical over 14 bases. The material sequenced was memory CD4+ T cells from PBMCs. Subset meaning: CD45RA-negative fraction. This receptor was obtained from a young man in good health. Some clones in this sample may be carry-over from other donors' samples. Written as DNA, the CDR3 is TGTGCCAGCAGTTACGGGACTAGCGGGAGTCGGGAGACCCAGTACTTC. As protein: CASSYGTSGSRETQYF.